This section outlines one TCR beta chain sequence together with its context. Its recognized antigen is unknown. Base-call qualities are not available, and no considerably larger clone is one nucleotide away. Including the terminal cysteine and phenylalanine, the CDR3 comprises 16 residues. Only the CDR3 DNA is retained, 48 bases long and in frame from the first base. The germline V end is reduced by 4 bases and the J end by 6 bases; junction bases left unmatched: 12. CDR1 and CDR2 were assigned from the germline V gene (reference sequence) as SEHNR and FQNEAQ. This sample is drawn from a study of T cell changes during pregnancy in multiple sclerosis (dated by TCRdb to between 2019 and 2020). Some background on the complete study: In women with multiple sclerosis, the researchers looked at how the T cell repertoire shifted as pregnancy progressed.

The library was generated by the immunoSEQ multiplex PCR assay. TCRdb retrieved this table from immuneACCESS and kept in-frame rearrangements only. Not all clones are present; in checked studies, unresolved V genes account for under half, and no reason is known for the remainder. A total of 55,000 to 70,000 clones appear in this sample, less than 90% of them only once. 0.38% of the sample is taken by the ten largest. The starting material was CD4+ T cells from peripheral blood mononuclear cells, obtained in the third trimester of pregnancy. The receptor's source is a female donor with multiple sclerosis, enrolled in a pregnancy study. The V and J segments used are TRBV7-9 and TRBJ2-5, and 9 bases in between align with TRBD2. The DNA reads TGTGCCAGCAGCTCGGGTTCGGCGGGGGGGCCAAAGACCCAGTACTTC. This encodes CASSSGSAGGPKTQYF.